These 28 T cell receptor beta chains came from one sample sequenced in a study of Tregs in tolerant kidney transplant recipients. The data were produced by immunoSEQ multiplex PCR, yet TCRdb's version contains in-frame clones alone and is incomplete. The sample shows over 60,000 clones, more than 95% of them seen only once. Sequenced material: CD4+ T cells from blood, taken before the transplant. The receptors were gathered from a human donor who received a combined kidney and bone marrow transplant.

This chain links TRBV6-5 with TRBJ2-1; 8 nucleotides match TRBD2. The J segment lost 3 bases and the V segment lost 7 bases, leaving 8 bases of the junction unmatched. The germline CDR1 and CDR2 sequences are MNHEY and SVGAGI. The CDR3 contains 15 residues. Here the CDR3 reads CASMGRGDYYNEQFF. The CDR3 coding sequence is TGTGCCAGCATGGGGCGGGGGGACTACTACAATGAGCAGTTCTTC.

The chain is built from TRBV5-8 and TRBJ2-7; TRBD1 agrees at 10 bases. CDR1 is SGHTS and CDR2 is YDEGEE in the germline V gene. The ends lost 5 bases at V and 3 bases at J; junction bases unmatched: 5. The CDR3 consists of 14 residues. In DNA form, the CDR3 reads TGTGCCAGCAGTCGGACAGGGGGAAACTACGAGCAGTACTTC. Its protein is CASSRTGGNYEQYF.

The rearrangement uses TRBV6-4 and TRBJ1-1; D uncertain. V was shortened by 7 bases and J by 1 base, with 13 bases between the two germline ends. The germline CDR1 and CDR2 sequences are MRHNA and SNTAGT. The CDR3 is 14 amino acids. The CDR3: CASKTTEGNTEAFF. As DNA, the CDR3 is TGTGCCAGCAAGACGACGGAGGGGAACACTGAAGCTTTCTTT.

This chain joins TRBV6-1 and TRBJ1-5; D uncertain. CDR3 length: 13 residues. Germline CDR1 reads MNHNS; CDR2 reads SASEGT. Trimming took off 2 bases at V and 3 bases at J, with 5 bases between the two ends. The CDR3 loop is CASSEQINQPQHF. CDR3 nucleotide sequence: TGTGCCAGCAGTGAACAGATCAATCAGCCCCAGCATTTT.

This clone has just one count. The chain couples TRBV7-9 to TRBJ2-7, with 9 bases lining up with TRBD2. The CDR3 contains 17 residues. V lost 5 bases to trimming and J lost 5 bases; unmatched junction nucleotides: 16. CDR1 and CDR2 from the germline V gene are SEHNR and FQNEAQ (reference sequence). Here the CDR3 DNA reads TGTGCCAGCAGCCCCTTACTTAGCGGGAGCTTGGTGGACGAGCAGTACTTC. This codes for CASSPLLSGSLVDEQYF.

The chain recombines TRBV27 with TRBJ2-1, with 7 bases that match TRBD1. The CDR3 loop spans 12 amino acids. Germline values: CDR1 MNHEY, CDR2 SMNVEV (reference sequence). V dropped 6 bases and J dropped 4; count of bases not matched to a gene: 0. Here the CDR3 DNA reads TGTGCCAGCAGCAGGGGGTACAATGAGCAGTTCTTC. Protein sequence: CASSRGYNEQFF.

This clone has a single count. The chain carries TRBV19 and TRBJ2-2; 8 bases agree with TRBD1. The CDR3 loop spans 13 amino acids. The ends lost 9 bases at V and 2 bases at J; junction bases unmatched: 2. From germline, CDR1 is LNHDA and CDR2 SQIVND (reference sequence). Here the CDR3 reads CASRGPNTGELFF. CDR3 bases: TGTGCCAGCAGGGGGCCAAACACCGGGGAGCTGTTTTTT.

The chain has TRBV9 and TRBJ1-2, with D tentatively TRBD1 (5 bases). V lost 4 bases and J lost 5, with 9 bases in between. Per the germline V gene, CDR1 is SGDLS and CDR2 is YYNGEE. This CDR3 spans 12 amino acids. CDR3: CASSLPGYGYTF. In DNA form, the CDR3 reads TGTGCCAGCAGCCTTCCAGGGTATGGCTACACCTTC.

V and J are TRBV18 and TRBJ1-4; D call uncertain. V gave up 6 bases and J gave up 6 bases, with 11 bases separating them. The CDR3 runs 13 residues. Looked up from germline, CDR1 is KGHSH and CDR2 is LQKENI. Here the CDR3 reads CASSPSSHEKLFF. DNA for the CDR3: TGTGCCAGCTCTCCTTCGTCCCATGAAAAACTGTTTTTT.

V is TRBV28 and J is TRBJ2-7; D is unclear. The germline CDR1 and CDR2 sequences are MDHEN and SYDVKM. V lost 3 bases to trimming and J lost 4 bases, with 10 bases between them. There are 13 residues in the CDR3. This CDR3 reads CASSFGGIYEQYF. CDR3 DNA: TGTGCCAGCAGTTTTGGCGGAATTTACGAGCAGTACTTC.

The chain joins TRBV4-1 to TRBJ1-1, with D unclear. V was pared by 4 bases and J by 5 bases, with 17 bases between. Germline-derived CDR1 and CDR2 are MGHRA and YSYEKL. The CDR3 totals 15 residues. CDR3 sequence: CASSPMGGPRTEAFF. DNA of the CDR3: TGCGCCAGCAGCCCGATGGGAGGGCCGAGAACTGAAGCTTTCTTT.

This rearrangement joins TRBV7-2 to TRBJ2-7; D unclear. Trimming left V 3 bases short and J 1 base short, with 4 bases between. Germline V gene sequence: CDR1 SGHTA, CDR2 FQGNSA. The CDR3 extends over 12 amino acids. The CDR3 nucleotides are TGTGCCAGCAGCTTGACTTCCTACGAGCAGTACTTC. Its protein is CASSLTSYEQYF.

The gene calls are TRBV5-1 and TRBJ1-1; 7 bases are shared with TRBD1. V was pared by 3 bases and J by 4 bases, with 3 bases of the junction left unmatched. The germline CDR1 and CDR2 sequences are SGHRS and YFSETQ. The CDR3 is made up of 13 amino acids. The CDR3 region has the DNA TGCGCCAGCAGCTCTTACAGGGGCACTGAAGCTTTCTTT. Protein sequence: CASSSYRGTEAFF.

The J gene is TRBJ2-3, the V gene TRBV6-5; D might be TRBD1 (5 bases). The CDR3 extends over 16 amino acids. V gave up 2 bases and J gave up 4 bases, with 16 bases separating them. The germline V gene encodes CDR1 MNHEY and CDR2 SVGAGI. The DNA for the CDR3 is TGTGCCAGCAGTTACCGAAAAGGGGATGGCGCAGATACGCAGTATTTT. Translated: CASSYRKGDGADTQYF.

The V call is TRBV14, the J call TRBJ2-3; D not resolved. Trimming pared 3 bases from V and 3 bases from J, leaving 13 bases between. This CDR3 comprises 15 residues. The germline V gene has CDR1 SGHDN and CDR2 FVKESK. The CDR3 DNA reads TGTGCCAGCAGCCAGCTGACTTCACGTACAGATACGCAGTATTTT. Its protein product is CASSQLTSRTDTQYF.

The genes are TRBV7-2 and TRBJ2-7; D is perhaps TRBD2 (6 bases). Trimming removed 1 base from V and 2 bases from J, with 15 bases in between. The CDR3 totals 16 residues. The germline V gene has CDR1 SGHTA and CDR2 FQGNSA. CDR3 bases: TGTGCCAGCAGCTTAGAGGTAGCGGTGGGGCCCTACGAGCAGTACTTC. Protein: CASSLEVAVGPYEQYF. The variable domain in full, completed from reference TRBV7-2 and TRBJ2-7, reads GAGVSQSPSNKVTEKGKDVELRCDPISGHTALYWYRQSLGQGLEFLIYFQGNSAPDKSGLPSDRFSAERTGGSVSTLTIQRTQQEDSAVYLCASSLEVAVGPYEQYFGPGTRLTVT.

The chain uses TRBV4-3 and TRBJ2-3; 9 bases map to TRBD2. The junction had 7 bases not matched to a gene; V was cut back by 3 bases and J by 3 bases. The CDR3 is 16 residues long. The germline V gene has CDR1 LGHNA and CDR2 YSLEER. CDR3 nucleotide sequence: TGCGCCAGCAGCCAGGGAAGCGGGAGGAGGACAGATACGCAGTATTTT. It yields the protein CASSQGSGRRTDTQYF.

This chain uses TRBV5-4 with TRBJ2-5; no definite D call. Germline V gives CDR1 SGHNT, CDR2 YYREEE (reference sequence). V was cut by 0 bases and J by 1 base, with 7 bases left in between. The CDR3 totals 14 residues. CDR3 sequence (DNA): TGTGCCAGCAGCTTGGGAGGCACCCAAGAGACCCAGTACTTC. It translates to CASSLGGTQETQYF.

This chain links TRBV4-3 with TRBJ1-3; D unclear. Trimming left V 0 bases short and J 0 bases short, with 6 bases between. The CDR3 totals 15 residues. Germline CDR1 reads LGHNA; CDR2 reads YSLEER. The CDR3 bases are TGCGCCAGCAGCCAAGAGCGGTACTCTGGAAACACCATATATTTT. Encoded protein: CASSQERYSGNTIYF.

The chain couples TRBV4-3 to TRBJ1-2; 7 bases map to TRBD1. From germline, CDR1 is LGHNA and CDR2 YSLEER. This CDR3 spans 16 amino acids. Trimming cost V 4 bases and J 2 bases; bases outside gene matches: 10. CDR3 nucleotides: TGCGCCAGCAGCCGAAGCGGCACAGGGGTGAACTATGGCTACACCTTC. Protein sequence: CASSRSGTGVNYGYTF.

This chain links TRBV2 with TRBJ2-2, with D perhaps matching TRBD1 (6 bases). Germline values: CDR1 SNHLY, CDR2 FYNNEI. With 2 bases removed from V and 7 bases from J, the gap between germline ends came to 8 bases. The CDR3 has 13 amino acids. The CDR3 DNA is TGTGCCAGCAGTGAAACAGGGTTCGGGGAGCTGTTTTTT. Translation: CASSETGFGELFF.

This chain connects TRBV2 to TRBJ1-2; D is ambiguous. Germline assignment: CDR1 SNHLY and CDR2 FYNNEI. The CDR3 is 13 amino acids. The V end was cut by 3 bases, the J end by 4 bases, with 9 bases between. CDR3 protein: CASSDSFFYGYTF. The CDR3 nucleotides read TGTGCCAGCAGTGATTCCTTTTTCTATGGCTACACCTTC.

The CDR3 DNA is TGTGCCAGCAGTCTTAGCGGGGGGGCCGGATCCGAGCAGTACTTC. It codes for CASSLSGGAGSEQYF. The V and J genes are TRBV2 and TRBJ2-7; 11 bases are shared with TRBD2. V shed 5 bases and J 6 bases; nucleotides not matched to a gene: 9. In germline, CDR1 is SNHLY, CDR2 FYNNEI. The CDR3 covers 15 residues. The full variable domain, completed using reference TRBV2 and TRBJ2-7, is EPEVTQTPSHQVTQMGQEVILRCVPISNHLYFYWYRQILGQKVEFLVSFYNNEISEKSEIFDDQFSVERPDGSNFTLKIRSTKLEDSAMYFCASSLSGGAGSEQYFGPGTRLTVT.

The gene calls are TRBV4-3 and TRBJ2-1, with 14 bases that match TRBD2. The CDR3 covers 16 residues. Per germline, CDR1 LGHNA and CDR2 YSLEER. V lost 8 bases to trimming and J lost 8 bases; unmatched junction nucleotides: 11. CDR3 region: CASASGLAGDPHEQFF. CDR3 DNA sequence: TGCGCCAGCGCATCGGGACTAGCGGGGGACCCCCATGAGCAGTTCTTC.

The chain uses TRBV18 and TRBJ2-7; TRBD1 might be the D (6 bases). Trimming took 5 bases from V and 2 from J, leaving 13 bases between them. The CDR3 spans 14 residues. From germline, CDR1 is KGHSH and CDR2 LQKENI. In DNA form, the CDR3 reads TGTGCCAGCTCAACCGTGACAGGCCCCTACGAGCAGTACTTC. Protein sequence: CASSTVTGPYEQYF.

Here the CDR3 reads CASSLPGQARETQYF. The CDR3 DNA is TGTGCCAGCTCACTTCCGGGACAGGCCCGAGAGACCCAGTACTTC. This rearrangement joins TRBV18 to TRBJ2-5; 8 bases are shared with TRBD1. Losses at the gene ends were 4 bases for V and 4 bases for J; bases not matched to a gene: 8. Germline CDR1 KGHSH, CDR2 LQKENI. This CDR3 is 15 amino acids long.

V gene TRBV11-3 combines with J gene TRBJ2-1, with 12 positions matching TRBD2. V lost 5 bases, J lost 7 bases, and 6 bases stayed unmatched. The CDR3 sequence is 15 residues long. CDR1 is SGHNT, CDR2 YENEEA, per germline. The CDR3 spells CASSELAGGRNEQFF. DNA for the CDR3: TGTGCCAGCAGCGAACTAGCGGGGGGCCGGAATGAGCAGTTCTTC.

V gene TRBV28 combines with J gene TRBJ2-1; the D gene is possibly TRBD1 (5 bases). V dropped 2 bases and J dropped 4 bases, with 6 bases sitting between them. The germline V gene encodes CDR1 MDHEN and CDR2 SYDVKM. CDR3 length: 13 amino acids. The CDR3 protein is CASSLDSYNEQFF. The CDR3 nucleotides read TGTGCCAGCAGTTTAGACAGTTACAATGAGCAGTTCTTC.